This T cell receptor beta chain was captured in a study of T cell repertoires in cytomegalovirus infection. V was clipped by 7 bases and J by 4 bases, with 10 bases between them. Germline CDR1 reads SQVTM; CDR2 reads ANQGSEA. The CDR3 is 11 residues long. A few counts support this clonotype. No antigen is known for it. TCRdb analysed the reads with MiXCR anew, one entry per CDR3 protein. The table includes 250,000 to 300,000 distinct CDR3 sequences, approximately 10% detected once. Study-wide results and caveats: HLA-C-restricted CMV-specific TCR beta clonotypes were dominant in the ex vivo response.

The chain recombines TRBV29-1 with TRBJ2-5, with D perhaps assigned TRBD1 or TRBD2 (6 bases each). The receptor's source is a human donor in good health (CMV status not recorded). Some clones in this sample may be carry-over from other donors' samples. The sequenced sample consisted of PBMCs. CDR3: CSAPGAETQYF. DNA of the CDR3: TGCAGCGCCCCGGGGGCAGAGACCCAGTACTTC.